This T cell receptor beta chain was found in a study of blood T cell repertoires in COVID-19. V was cut by 8 bases and J by 5 bases, with 9 bases left in between. The CDR3 totals 11 residues. Repertoires were generated with immunoSEQ multiplex PCR, while TCRdb's copy carries only in-frame clones and drops some. The sample carries about 84,000 clones, approximately 81% recorded once. Input material: peripheral blood. This chain uses TRBV12-3 or TRBV12-4 with TRBJ2-5; tentative D call: TRBD2 (5 bases). The receptor comes from a woman older than 75 with acute or convalescent COVID-19. This CDR3 is CASSSGETQYF. CDR3 DNA sequence: TGTGCCAGCTCCTCGGGGGAGACCCAGTACTTC.